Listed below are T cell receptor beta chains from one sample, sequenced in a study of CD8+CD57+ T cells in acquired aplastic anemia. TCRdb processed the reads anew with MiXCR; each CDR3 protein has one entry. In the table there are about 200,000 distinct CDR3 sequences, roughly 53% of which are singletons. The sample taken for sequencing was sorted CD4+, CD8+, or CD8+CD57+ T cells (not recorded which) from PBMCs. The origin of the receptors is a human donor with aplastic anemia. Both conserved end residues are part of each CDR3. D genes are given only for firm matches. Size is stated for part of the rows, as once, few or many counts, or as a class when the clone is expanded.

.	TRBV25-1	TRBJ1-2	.	TGTGCCAGCAGTGAAGAGGGCAGGACCTATGGCTACACCTTC	CASSEEGRTYGYTF
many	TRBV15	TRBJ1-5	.	TGTGCCACCAGCGACCAAGACGGGGTATATAGCAATCAGCCCCAGCATTTT	CATSDQDGVYSNQPQHF
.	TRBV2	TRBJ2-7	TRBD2	TGTGCCAGCACTAGCGGGGTACGGTACGAGCAGTACTTC	CASTSGVRYEQYF
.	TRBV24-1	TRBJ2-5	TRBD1	TGTGCCACCAGTACAGGGGATGGGGACCAAGAGACCCAGTACTTC	CATSTGDGDQETQYF
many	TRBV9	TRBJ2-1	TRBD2	TGTGCCAGCAGCGTAGGCCTAGCGGGGTTCTACAATGAGCAGTTCTTC	CASSVGLAGFYNEQFF
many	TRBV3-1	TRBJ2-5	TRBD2	TGTGCCAGCAGCCCCCGGGTACTAGCGGAAGAGACCCAGTACTTC	CASSPRVLAEETQYF
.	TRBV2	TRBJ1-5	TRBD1	TGTGCCAGCAGTGAGTCGGCAGGGGGTCAGCCCCAGCATTTT	CASSESAGGQPQHF
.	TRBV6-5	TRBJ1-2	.	TGTGCCAGCAGTTACTCTGAGGGGCCTGCTAACTATGGCTACACCTTC	CASSYSEGPANYGYTF
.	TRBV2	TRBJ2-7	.	TGTGCCAGCAGGGCGGACAGCTCCTACGAGCAGTACTTC	CASRADSSYEQYF
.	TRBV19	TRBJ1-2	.	TGTGCCAGCCGACAGTCCCAGCGGGGCTATGGCTACACCTTC	CASRQSQRGYGYTF
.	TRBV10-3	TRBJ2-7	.	TGTGCCATCAGTGCCCGGGACACTACCTACGAGCAGTACTTC	CAISARDTTYEQYF
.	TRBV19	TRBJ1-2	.	TGTGCCAGCAGCTTGGAGCAGGGGCCCTATGGCTACACCTTC	CASSLEQGPYGYTF
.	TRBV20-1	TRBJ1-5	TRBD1	TGCAGTGCTACAACAGGGGCGGCGGGTCAGCCCCAGCATTTT	CSATTGAAGQPQHF
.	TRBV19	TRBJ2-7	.	TGTGCCAGTAGCGGACAGCGAGTCTACGAGCAGTACTTC	CASSGQRVYEQYF
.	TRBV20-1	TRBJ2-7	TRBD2	TGCAGTGCTAGGAAACTAGCGGGGGACTCCTACGAGCAGTACTTC	CSARKLAGDSYEQYF
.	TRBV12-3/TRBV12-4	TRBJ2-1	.	TGTGCCAGCAGTCTAAGCAGTGAGCAGTTCTTC	CASSLSSEQFF
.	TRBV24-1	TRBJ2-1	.	TGTGCCACCAGTGACTCCGGGACAATCAGCTACAATGAGCAGTTCTTC	CATSDSGTISYNEQFF
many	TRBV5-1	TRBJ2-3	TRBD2	TGCGCCGGAAGACTAGCGGGGGAGTCCACAGATACGCAGTATTTT	CAGRLAGESTDTQYF
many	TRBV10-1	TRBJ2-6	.	TGCGCCAGCAGTGAGTCCCTCCTGACAGAGCCTGGGGCCAACGTCCTGACTTTC	CASSESLLTEPGANVLTF
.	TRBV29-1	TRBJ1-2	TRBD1	TGCAGCGACCCAGGTGACAGGGATGGCTACACCTTC	CSDPGDRDGYTF
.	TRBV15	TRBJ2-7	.	TGTGCCACCAGCAGCGCGACCCTGGACGAGCAGTACTTC	CATSSATLDEQYF
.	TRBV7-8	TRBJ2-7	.	TGTGCCAGCAGCTCCCCGGGGGACGAGCAGTACTTC	CASSSPGDEQYF
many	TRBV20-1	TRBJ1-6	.	TGCAGTGCTAGAGAAGGAACAACCGGCGGTTCACCCCTCCACTTT	CSAREGTTGGSPLHF
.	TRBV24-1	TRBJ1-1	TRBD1	TGTGCCACCAGTGATCTTCCCGGGACAGGGGATGTGGTGACTGAAGCTTTCTTT	CATSDLPGTGDVVTEAFF
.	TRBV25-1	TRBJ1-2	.	TGTGCCAGCAGTGTTTCGGGGGCAGGAGGCTACACCTTC	CASSVSGAGGYTF
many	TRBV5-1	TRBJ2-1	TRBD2	TGCGCCAGCAGCTTGGGCGGGGGGGACCACAATGAGCAGTTCTTC	CASSLGGGDHNEQFF
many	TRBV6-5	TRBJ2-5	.	TGTGCCAGCAGTTACGGGTCCCTCCAAGAGACCCAGTACTTC	CASSYGSLQETQYF
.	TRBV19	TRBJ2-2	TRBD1	TGTGCCAGTAGTACAGGGACAGGGAGGAGTAACGGGGAGCTGTTTTTT	CASSTGTGRSNGELFF
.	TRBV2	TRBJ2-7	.	TGTGCCAGCAGTCCAAAGGGGGGTTACGAGCAGTACTTC	CASSPKGGYEQYF
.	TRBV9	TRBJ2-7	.	TGTGCCAGCAGCCCCGCGGGACAGACCTACGAGCAGTACTTC	CASSPAGQTYEQYF
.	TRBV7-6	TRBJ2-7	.	TGTGCCAGCAGCCCCATGGGAAACTCCTACGAGCAGTACTTC	CASSPMGNSYEQYF
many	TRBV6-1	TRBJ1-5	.	TGTGCCAGCACGGGACACCTTAGCAATCAGCCCCAGCATTTT	CASTGHLSNQPQHF
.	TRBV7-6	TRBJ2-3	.	TGTGCCAGCAGCCCGGACCAACAGGGAAATACGCAGTATTTT	CASSPDQQGNTQYF
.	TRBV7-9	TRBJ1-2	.	TGTGCCAGCAGCTTTTCGACCGAGGGGGGTGGCTACACCTTC	CASSFSTEGGGYTF
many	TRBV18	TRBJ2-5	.	TGTGCCAGCTCACAAGGTCCCGGGGAGACCCAGTACTTC	CASSQGPGETQYF
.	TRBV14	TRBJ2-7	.	TGTGCCAGCAGCCAAGACCTCCGGGCCTACGAGCAGTACTTC	CASSQDLRAYEQYF
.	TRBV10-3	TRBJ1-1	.	TGTGCCATCAGATTGGAACTTACGAACACTGAAGCTTTCTTT	CAIRLELTNTEAFF
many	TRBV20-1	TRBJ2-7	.	TGCAGTGCTAGAATGGGTTTAGACCACGAGCAGTACTTC	CSARMGLDHEQYF
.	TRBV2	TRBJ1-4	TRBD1	TGTGCCAGCAGGTTGGGACAGGGTGGAGGTGAAAAACTGTTTTTT	CASRLGQGGGEKLFF
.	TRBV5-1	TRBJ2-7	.	TGCGCCAGCAGCTTGGGCAGGGGGGACGGGGAGCTGTACTTC	CASSLGRGDGELYF
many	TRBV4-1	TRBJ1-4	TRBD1	TGCGCCAGCACCAGAAGGCAGGGGGCAACTAATGAAAAACTGTTTTTT	CASTRRQGATNEKLFF
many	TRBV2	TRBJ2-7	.	TGTGCCAGCACAGGGAACCACGAGCAGTACTTC	CASTGNHEQYF
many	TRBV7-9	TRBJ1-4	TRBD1	TGTGCCAGCAGCTTACGGGACAGAAATGAAAAACTGTTTTTT	CASSLRDRNEKLFF
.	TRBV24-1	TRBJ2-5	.	TGTGCCACCAGTGAATTGGACGGCGGCCAAGAGACCCAGTACTTC	CATSELDGGQETQYF
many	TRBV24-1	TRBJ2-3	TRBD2	TGTGCCACCAGTGACCCTGGGCGGGGGGTGGATACGCAGTATTTT	CATSDPGRGVDTQYF
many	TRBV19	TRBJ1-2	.	TGTGCCAGTAGTATGTACGCTTATGGCTACACCTTC	CASSMYAYGYTF
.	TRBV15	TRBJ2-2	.	TGTGCCACCAGCAGAGATAGGAACCGGGCCGGGGAGCTGTTTTTT	CATSRDRNRAGELFF
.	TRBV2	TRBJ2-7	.	TGTGCCAGTAAGGGTTGGGGGCGCAGCGAGCAGTACTTC	CASKGWGRSEQYF
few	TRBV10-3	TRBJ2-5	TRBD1	TGTGCCAGCAGTTCTCGGGACAGGGGGGAGATGGTAGAGACCCAGTACTTC	CASSSRDRGEMVETQYF
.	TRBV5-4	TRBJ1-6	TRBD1	TGTGCCAGCAGGATGGACGGGACAGGGGGCCCACCCCTCCACTTT	CASRMDGTGGPPLHF
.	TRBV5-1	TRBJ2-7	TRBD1	TGCGCCAGCAGCCAAGGGGCCGGGACAGGGTATTACGAGCAGTACTTC	CASSQGAGTGYYEQYF
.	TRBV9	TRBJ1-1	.	TGTGCCAGCAGCGTGACGGGGGGGGACACTGAAGCTTTCTTT	CASSVTGGDTEAFF
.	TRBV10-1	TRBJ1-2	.	TGCGCCAGCAGCTTGGCTTGGCAGGCCTACGGCTACACCTTC	CASSLAWQAYGYTF
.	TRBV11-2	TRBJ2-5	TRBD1	TGTGCCAGCAGCCCCCGGACAGGGGGGGCAACCGAGACCCAGTACTTC	CASSPRTGGATETQYF
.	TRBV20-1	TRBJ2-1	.	TGCAGTGCCTCTTTAGCCAATGAGCAGTTCTTC	CSASLANEQFF
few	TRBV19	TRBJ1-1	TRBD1	TGTGCCAGTAGTCAACAGGGGGGGACTGAAGCTTTCTTT	CASSQQGGTEAFF
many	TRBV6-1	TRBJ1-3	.	TGTGCCAGCAGTCCGGGACGCTCCTCTGGAAACACCATATATTTT	CASSPGRSSGNTIYF
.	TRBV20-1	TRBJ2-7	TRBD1	TGCAGTGCTAGAGATTTGCCGGGACAGGGATACGAGCAGTACTTC	CSARDLPGQGYEQYF